The present entry profiles one T cell receptor (beta chain) with its context. The target antigen is unknown. It was with 60 Vbeta and 13 Jbeta primers that the PCR ran. Using immunoSEQ multiplex PCR, the repertoire was profiled, and TCRdb retains in-frame clones only, with some absent. This repertoire shows 100,000 to 120,000 clones, roughly 78% found once; its top ten account for under 1.5%. This specimen belongs to a study of cytomegalovirus exposure and HLA in healthy donors. Whole-study findings and limits: Earlier analysis yielded a pattern in which most TCR beta V segments were productive about 87% or about 30% of the time. A later analysis reported that several of the most significant clusters appeared to be linked to common viral pathogens, among them Epstein-Barr virus. As was reported, the HLA-A and HLA-B alleles of most subjects were accurately predicted from TCR beta sequences. Per a later analysis, approximately 16,000 TCR beta sequences showed association with HLA alleles at 0.05 false discovery rate.

Germline V lookup: CDR1 SGHTS, CDR2 YDEGEE. The CDR3 contains 17 residues. With V trimmed by 4 bases and J by 5 bases, 16 bases remained unmatched. The sample taken for sequencing was PBMCs. The J gene is TRBJ2-7, the V gene TRBV5-8, with 9 bases identical to TRBD2. This TCR was sampled from a woman under 40 in good health and CMV-seronegative. The CDR3 coding sequence is TGTGCCAGCAGCCCCTGGAGTGTATTAGCGGGAGCCCACGAGCAGTACTTC. This translates into CASSPWSVLAGAHEQYF.